A single sample is the source of the 3 T cell receptor beta chains below, sequenced in a study of CD8+CD57+ T cells in acquired aplastic anemia. Individuals selected for sequencing had exhibited CD8+CD57+ cell expansion on flow cytometry. Using genomic DNA as the template, TCR beta VDJ and CDR3 profiling was carried out. In TCRdb, the reads were re-called with MiXCR into one record per CDR3 protein. The top ten clones hold 6.5% to 8% of a sample with 250,000 or so distinct CDR3 sequences, roughly half of them seen once. The specimen sequenced was sorted CD4+, CD8+, or CD8+CD57+ T cells (not recorded which) from PBMCs. These receptors all stem from a human donor with aplastic anemia.

The chain's CDR3 is CATSEGTAKEAFF. The CDR3 nucleotides read TGTGCCACCAGTGAAGGGACAGCTAAGGAAGCTTTCTTT. The chain uses TRBV24-1 and TRBJ1-1, with 7 bases identical to TRBD1. With 4 bases clipped from V and 8 bases from J, the junction kept 6 bases outside the gene matches. The CDR3 length is 13 residues. Germline CDR1 and CDR2: KGHDR and SFDVKD.

This chain links TRBV5-1 with TRBJ1-2; 11 bases fit TRBD1. Germline V gene lookup returns CDR1 SGHRS and CDR2 YFSETQ. The CDR3 has 16 amino acids. Losses at the gene ends were 0 bases for V and 4 bases for J; bases not matched to a gene: 5. CDR3 region: CASSLGTGGGIYGYTF. CDR3 DNA sequence: TGCGCCAGCAGCTTGGGGACAGGGGGCGGAATCTATGGCTACACCTTC.

Many counts were recorded for this clonotype. The chain uses TRBV20-1 and TRBJ2-7, with D maybe TRBD2 (5 bases). The CDR3 spans 13 residues. Between the trimmed V and J ends, which lost 1 base and 5 bases, there was a span of 12 bases. Germline-derived CDR1 and CDR2 are DFQATT and SNEGSKA (reference sequence). CDR3 coding DNA: TGCAGTGCTAGAGCCTCAGAGGGCCACGAGCAGTACTTC. Its translation is CSARASEGHEQYF.